This T cell receptor beta chain was captured by sequencing in a study of siplizumab effects on memory and regulatory T cells. This CDR3 region has 13 residues. Germline loops: CDR1 KGHSH, CDR2 LQKENI. Trimming removed 0 bases from V and 8 bases from J, with 10 bases in between. Judged by abundance, this clone is medium-sized. Its specificity is not known. Findings and caveats of the study: Apparently more diverse than memory cells, naive T cells also seemed major alloresponse contributors. Roughly 80-97% of proliferating CD4+ or CD8+ clones lacked an assignable naive or memory phenotype. Suppressive function of proliferating Tregs from siplizumab cultures was not confirmed.

Profiling relied on immunoSEQ multiplex PCR, and the TCRdb table lists in-frame clones only, not all of them. Found here are some 99,000 clones, about 90% of them singletons; the top ten hold about 0.7%. The sample was Tregs sorted from blood. The genes are TRBV18 and TRBJ1-1; no reliable D call. The sequence came from a human donor in good health. CDR3 in DNA: TGTGCCAGCTCACCACCGATGAGGAGGGAAGCTTTCTTT. As protein: CASSPPMRREAFF.